The text below deals with one T cell receptor beta chain. Original data processing: Amplification from reference gene primers served as the basis for estimated nucleated cell counts. Here immunoSEQ multiplex PCR was the method, and the copy in TCRdb shows in-frame clones only, minus some. Clone size and V and J calls were adopted from that table, with D and trimming inferred from the DNA. The table records some 54,000 clones, roughly four fifths of them present only once. The sample is drawn from a study of blood T cell repertoires in COVID-19. Looking at the study overall: Sites across the United States, Italy and Spain contributed samples from acute and convalescent COVID-19. The cDNA or gDNA used as material had been derived from T cells, B-cell-depleted T cells, or PBMCs.

The CDR3 consists of 15 residues. The V gene lost 2 bases and the J gene lost 0 bases, with 7 bases spanning the gap. From germline, CDR1 is MNHEY and CDR2 SVGAGI. The sequence was collected from a woman aged 60 to 75 with acute or convalescent COVID-19. V usage is TRBV6-5 and J usage is TRBJ1-4; D not certain. The sample was peripheral blood. The chain's CDR3 is CASSYASTTNEKLFF. DNA for the CDR3: TGTGCCAGCAGTTACGCGTCTACAACTAATGAAAAACTGTTTTTT.